This T cell receptor beta chain was sequenced in a study of OX40 agonist ivuxolimab in advanced cancers. Study context: Melanoma, hepatocellular carcinoma, head and neck or renal cell cancer occurred in dose-escalation patients. Study-level results: Dose levels from 0.1 to 3.0 mg/kg saw CD4+ and CD8+ blood T cells expand clonally by week 6. CD8+ T cells (on average) carried more expanded clones than CD4+ T cells.

Profiled with immunoSEQ multiplex PCR; TCRdb holds only in-frame clones, not every one. The sample has about 62,000 clones, around 84% seen once; the top ten hold roughly 2.3%. Comments on this clone: Its antigen remains unidentified.

Individuals having autoimmune disease history or systemic immunosuppression were not enrolled. The V end was cut by 5 bases, the J end by 3 bases, with 14 bases between. This CDR3 is 14 amino acids long. CDR1 and CDR2 from the germline V gene are PRHDT and FYEKMQ (reference sequence). This TCR derives from an adult with an advanced solid tumor such as melanoma, head and neck, liver or kidney cancer. V and J are TRBV13 and TRBJ2-7; perhaps TRBD2 as D (6 bases). Sequencing used CD4+ or CD8+ T cells sorted from blood, obtained in a trial of the OX40 agonist ivuxolimab. The CDR3 region is CASSLGLSFYEQYF. The DNA for the CDR3 is TGTGCCAGCAGCCTTGGACTATCGTTCTACGAGCAGTACTTC.